This T cell receptor (beta chain) derives from a study of blood T cell repertoires in COVID-19. Study information: From the United States, Italy and Spain came samples of acute and convalescent COVID-19.

This CDR3 region has 15 residues. CDR1 is SGHAT and CDR2 is FQNNGV in the germline V gene. V gave up 1 base and J gave up 2 bases, with 11 bases separating them. Produced via immunoSEQ multiplex PCR; TCRdb's table is partial and in-frame only. Of around 130,000 clones in the sample, 75% to 90% were seen once. Sample: peripheral blood. The chain employs TRBV11-2 and TRBJ1-2; D is possibly TRBD1 (5 bases). The receptor comes from a man aged 65 to 79 with active or convalescent COVID-19. CDR3 bases: TGTGCCAGCAGCTTAGCGTGGGGGGAGAACTATGGCTACACCTTC. It yields the protein CASSLAWGENYGYTF.